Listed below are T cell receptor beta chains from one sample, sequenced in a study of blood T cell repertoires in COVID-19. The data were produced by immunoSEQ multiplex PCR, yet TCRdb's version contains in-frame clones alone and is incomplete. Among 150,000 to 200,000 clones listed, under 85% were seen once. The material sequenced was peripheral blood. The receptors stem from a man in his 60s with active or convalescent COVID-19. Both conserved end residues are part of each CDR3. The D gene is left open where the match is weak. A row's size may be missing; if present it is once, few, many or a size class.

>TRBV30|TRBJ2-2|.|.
TGTGCCTGGAGGGCTTCACGATTCACCGGGGAGCTGTTTTTT
CAWRASRFTGELFF
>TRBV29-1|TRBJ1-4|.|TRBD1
TGCAGCGTTGAAGTACAGGGGGCGAATGAAAAACTGTTTTTT
CSVEVQGANEKLFF
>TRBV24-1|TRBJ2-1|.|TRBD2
TGTGCCACCAGTGATTCCGGGACTAGCGGGAGCCATGAGCAGTTCTTC
CATSDSGTSGSHEQFF
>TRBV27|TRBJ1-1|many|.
TGTGCCAGCAGTTTCCGGGGGAAAGGGAACACTGAAGCTTTCTTT
CASSFRGKGNTEAFF
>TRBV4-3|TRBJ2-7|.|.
TGCGCCAGCAGCCAAGATATGCGGGCGGCCCTCTACGAGCAGTACTTC
CASSQDMRAALYEQYF
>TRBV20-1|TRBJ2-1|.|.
TGCAGTGCTAATGAAAGGAGGTCCTACAATGAGCAGTTCTTC
CSANERRSYNEQFF
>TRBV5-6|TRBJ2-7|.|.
TGTGCCAGCAGCGCTGGGAGAGCCTACGAGCAGTACTTC
CASSAGRAYEQYF
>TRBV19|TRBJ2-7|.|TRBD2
TGTGCCAGTAGTCCCCCCGGGACTAACTACGAGCAGTACTTC
CASSPPGTNYEQYF
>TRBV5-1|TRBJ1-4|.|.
TGCGCCAGCGGAGGGGACTCCTCTAGTGAAAAACTGTTTTTT
CASGGDSSSEKLFF
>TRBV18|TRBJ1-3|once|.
TGTGCCAGCTCACCAGGCGGAAGATCTGGAAACACCATATATTTT
CASSPGGRSGNTIYF
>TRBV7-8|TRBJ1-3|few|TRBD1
TGTGCCAGCAGCTTAGCCTTGAGGGACAGCGGAAACACCATATATTTT
CASSLALRDSGNTIYF
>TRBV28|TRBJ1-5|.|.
TGTGCCAGCAAATCCTATGTCAATCAGCCCCAGCATTTT
CASKSYVNQPQHF
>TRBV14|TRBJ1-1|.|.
TGTGCCAGCAGCCAAGATCCCGGGGGTCGCACTGAAGCTTTCTTT
CASSQDPGGRTEAFF
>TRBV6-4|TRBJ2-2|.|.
TGTGCCAGCAGCCGAGATCCCACCGGGGAGCTGTTTTTT
CASSRDPTGELFF
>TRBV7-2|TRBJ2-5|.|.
TGTGCCAGCAGCATACCTAGTGACGAGACCCAGTACTTC
CASSIPSDETQYF
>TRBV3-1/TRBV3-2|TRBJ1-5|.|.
TGTGCCAGCAGCCTCTACCGGGACAAAAATCAGCCCCAGCATTTT
CASSLYRDKNQPQHF
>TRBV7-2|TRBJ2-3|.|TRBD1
TGTGCCAGCAGCTTAGCCCCTGACAGGGTGGGGACAGATACGCAGTATTTT
CASSLAPDRVGTDTQYF
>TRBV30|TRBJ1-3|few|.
TGTGCCACACAGGACGACTCTGGAAACACCATATATTTT
CATQDDSGNTIYF
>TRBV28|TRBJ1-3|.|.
TGTGCCAGCAGTTTATGGGCTTCCTCTGGAAACACCATATATTTT
CASSLWASSGNTIYF
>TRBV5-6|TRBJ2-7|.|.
TGTGCCAGCAGCCCCACTAGAAACTACGAGCAGTACTTC
CASSPTRNYEQYF
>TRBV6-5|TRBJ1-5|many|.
TGTGCCAGCAGATTATCAGGGATCAATCAGCCCCAGCATTTT
CASRLSGINQPQHF
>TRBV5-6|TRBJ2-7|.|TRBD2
TGTGCCAGCAGCTTAGGACTAGCGGGGACCTACGAGCAGTACTTC
CASSLGLAGTYEQYF
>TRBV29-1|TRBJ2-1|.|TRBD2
TGCAGCGTTTGGGCTAGCGGGACCCTAAGGGATGAGCAGTTCTTC
CSVWASGTLRDEQFF
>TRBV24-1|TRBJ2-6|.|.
TGTGCCACCAGTGCCACTGGGGCCAACGTCCTGACTTTC
CATSATGANVLTF
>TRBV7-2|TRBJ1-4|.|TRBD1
TGTGCCAGCAGCCAACGGACAGGGGGCGATGAAAAACTGTTTTTT
CASSQRTGGDEKLFF
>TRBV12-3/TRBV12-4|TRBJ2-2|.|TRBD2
TGTGCCACCGCGGGAGCTCGGGTCGGGGAGCTGTTTTTT
CATAGARVGELFF
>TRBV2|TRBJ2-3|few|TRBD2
TGTGCCAGCAGAACCTGGACTAGCGGCACAGATACGCAGTATTTT
CASRTWTSGTDTQYF
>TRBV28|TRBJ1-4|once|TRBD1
TGTGCCAGCACCCTGACAGGGAGGAATGAAAAACTGTTTTTT
CASTLTGRNEKLFF
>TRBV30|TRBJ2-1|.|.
TGTGCCTGGACAGTTTCCTACAATGAGCAGTTCTTC
CAWTVSYNEQFF
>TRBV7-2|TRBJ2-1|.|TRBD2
TGTGCCAGCAGCCCTGGGGCTAGCGGGGGCAATGAGCAGTTCTTC
CASSPGASGGNEQFF
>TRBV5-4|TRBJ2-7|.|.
TGTGCCAGCAGGCCAGGAAGCTCCTACGAGCAGTACTTC
CASRPGSSYEQYF